The clone carrying this TCR beta chain has more than one count but fewer than ten. Around 9.5 milliliters of peripheral blood were drawn from each donor. Samples each had at least 6 micrograms of total RNA extracted. CDR3 length equals 15 residues. Looked up from germline, CDR1 is LGHDT and CDR2 is YNNKEL (reference sequence). With 6 bases removed from V and 4 bases from J, the gap between germline ends came to 18 bases. This sample stems from a study of blood T cells in healthy people across ages. A J-beta primer mix and a sample-barcoded 5' primer were used in a second PCR of about 7 to 12 cycles. Carrying 12 random nucleotides, a template-switch adaptor labeled each individual cDNA molecule. TCRdb recomputed calls from the 5' RACE reads with MiXCR, one row per CDR3 protein. The sample records roughly 2 million distinct CDR3 sequences, around 48% being singletons.

The gene calls are TRBV3-1 and TRBJ1-2; D is unclear. Sequencing was carried out using blood. The origin of this receptor is a middle-aged woman in good health. CDR3 residues: CASSQLRRNSYGYTF. In DNA, the CDR3 is TGTGCCAGCAGTCAATTAAGGCGGAACTCCTATGGCTACACCTTC.